This is a list of T cell receptor beta chains from one sample in a study of blood T cell repertoires in COVID-19. This table comes from immunoSEQ multiplex PCR, and its TCRdb copy is limited to in-frame clones, with some not included. In the table there are 150,000 to 200,000 clones, more than 60% of which are singletons. The source material was peripheral blood. Receptors originate from an older man with acute or convalescent COVID-19. CDR3s include the opening cysteine and the closing phenylalanine or tryptophan. A D gene is named only where the DNA matches it firmly. Part of the rows lack a size; the others show once, few, many or a class for expanded clones.

.	once	TRBV7-9	TRBJ1-2	CASSSNRDGYTF	TGTGCCAGCAGCAGCAACAGGGATGGCTACACCTTC
.	.	TRBV5-1	TRBJ2-2	CASRLRSEQTGELFF	TGCGCCAGTCGATTACGATCGGAACAGACCGGGGAGCTGTTTTTT
.	.	TRBV7-3	TRBJ2-1	CASSETRYNEQFF	TGTGCCAGCAGCGAAACTAGATACAATGAGCAGTTCTTC
.	.	TRBV7-6	TRBJ2-1	CASSQGGGRPSLNEQFF	TGTGCCAGCAGCCAGGGGGGCGGGAGGCCTTCGCTAAATGAGCAGTTCTTC
.	many	TRBV19	TRBJ1-5	CAGGMNQPQHF	TGTGCCGGAGGTATGAATCAGCCCCAGCATTTT
TRBD2	.	TRBV7-2	TRBJ2-1	CASSPREGLAVSYNEQFF	TGTGCCAGCAGCCCACGAGAGGGACTAGCGGTTTCCTACAATGAGCAGTTCTTC
.	.	TRBV2	TRBJ1-2	CASTFRDRPDGYTF	TGTGCCAGCACGTTTCGGGATCGTCCGGATGGCTACACCTTC
TRBD1	.	TRBV11-3	TRBJ1-1	CASSRGTGDTEAFF	TGTGCCAGCAGCCGGGGGACAGGGGACACTGAAGCTTTCTTT
TRBD2	.	TRBV7-7	TRBJ2-1	CASSYGTSGSSNEQFF	TGTGCTAGCAGTTACGGGACTAGCGGGAGTAGCAATGAGCAGTTCTTC
.	.	TRBV28	TRBJ1-6	CASSPTGFSPLHF	TGTGCCAGCAGTCCCACGGGGTTTTCACCCCTCCACTTT
TRBD1	.	TRBV5-6	TRBJ2-5	CASSLQGVGETQYF	TGTGCCAGCAGCTTGCAGGGGGTGGGAGAGACCCAGTACTTC
TRBD1	.	TRBV9	TRBJ1-1	CASSVEEGAGRSEAFF	TGTGCCAGCAGCGTAGAGGAGGGGGCAGGGAGGTCTGAAGCTTTCTTT
.	.	TRBV5-6	TRBJ2-7	CASSQGGTAAYEQYF	TGTGCCAGCAGCCAAGGGGGGACAGCCGCCTACGAGCAGTACTTC
.	.	TRBV7-9	TRBJ2-1	CASSLLGGVYYEQFF	TGTGCCAGCAGCTTACTAGGGGGTGTATATTATGAGCAGTTCTTC
TRBD2	.	TRBV5-4	TRBJ2-1	CASSFGGRAYNEQFF	TGTGCCAGCAGCTTCGGCGGGAGGGCCTACAATGAGCAGTTCTTC
TRBD1	.	TRBV5-6	TRBJ2-5	CASSIMGTGGGRETQYF	TGTGCCAGCAGCATAATGGGGACAGGGGGCGGCAGAGAGACCCAGTACTTC
.	few	TRBV28	TRBJ2-7	CASSQSYEQYF	TGTGCCAGCAGTCAATCCTACGAGCAGTACTTC
TRBD2	.	TRBV7-8	TRBJ2-1	CASSLDPRGEAFF	TGTGCCAGCAGCTTAGATCCCCGGGGGGAAGCGTTCTTC
.	many	TRBV4-1	TRBJ2-2	CASSQGGLAVTGELFF	TGCGCCAGCAGCCAAGGGGGGCTAGCGGTCACCGGGGAGCTGTTTTTT
.	.	TRBV24-1	TRBJ2-5	CATSEGTSALETQYF	TGTGCCACCAGCGAAGGGACTTCGGCCCTCGAGACCCAGTACTTC
TRBD2	once	TRBV15	TRBJ2-7	CATSRETSGSYEQYF	TGTGCCACCAGCAGAGAGACTAGCGGGTCCTACGAGCAGTACTTC
TRBD1	.	TRBV5-1	TRBJ2-1	CASSYRGLIENEQFF	TGCGCCAGCAGCTACAGGGGTCTGATAGAAAATGAGCAGTTCTTC
TRBD2	once	TRBV3-1/TRBV3-2	TRBJ2-3	CASSQGLAGGLGTQYF	TGTGCCAGCAGCCAAGGACTAGCGGGGGGGTTGGGTACGCAGTATTTT
TRBD2	.	TRBV5-4	TRBJ2-3	CASSLEAGASTDTQYF	TGTGCCAGCAGTCTTGAGGCGGGAGCCAGCACAGATACGCAGTATTTT
TRBD2	.	TRBV27	TRBJ2-1	CASRPSSGGVFYNEQFF	TGTGCCAGCAGGCCGTCTAGCGGGGGCGTTTTTTACAATGAGCAGTTCTTC
TRBD1	.	TRBV12-5	TRBJ2-2	CASGFRLRTGENTGELFF	TGTGCTAGTGGTTTCCGTCTCAGGACAGGGGAGAACACCGGGGAGCTGTTTTTT
.	.	TRBV18	TRBJ1-6	CASSQQGPNSPLHF	TGTGCCAGCTCACAACAGGGCCCGAATTCACCCCTCCACTTT
TRBD1	.	TRBV11-3	TRBJ2-3	CASSMGQGNTDTQYF	TGTGCCAGCAGCATGGGACAGGGAAACACAGATACGCAGTATTTT
TRBD1	.	TRBV11-2	TRBJ1-2	CASSSYVPQGGHYGYTF	TGTGCCAGCAGCTCGTATGTCCCCCAGGGGGGCCACTATGGCTACACCTTC
.	.	TRBV7-9	TRBJ1-2	CASNPNQGIYGYTF	TGTGCCAGCAACCCAAACCAGGGAATATATGGCTACACCTTC
.	.	TRBV6-5	TRBJ2-7	CASSYSGTLTYEQYF	TGTGCCAGCAGTTACTCCGGGACACTGACCTACGAGCAGTACTTC
TRBD1	.	TRBV9	TRBJ1-2	CASSGTGTVYGYTF	TGTGCCAGCAGCGGAACCGGGACAGTCTATGGCTACACCTTC
TRBD2	.	TRBV5-1	TRBJ2-5	CASSGLAGGPMETQYF	TGCGCCAGCAGCGGACTAGCGGGGGGGCCGATGGAGACCCAGTACTTC
.	few	TRBV4-3	TRBJ2-1	CASSQEESLRTGEQFF	TGCGCCAGCAGCCAAGAGGAGAGTTTGAGAACGGGTGAGCAGTTCTTC
TRBD1	.	TRBV6-5	TRBJ1-1	CASSYTRTGRNTEAFF	TGTGCCAGCAGTTACACCCGGACAGGCCGAAACACTGAAGCTTTCTTT
TRBD2	.	TRBV5-4	TRBJ2-3	CASSLGGSGASTDTQYF	TGTGCCAGCAGCTTGGGTGGTAGCGGGGCTAGCACAGATACGCAGTATTTT
.	.	TRBV11-2	TRBJ1-1	CASSPQENTEAFF	TGTGCCAGCAGCCCGCAGGAGAACACTGAAGCTTTCTTT
.	once	TRBV5-6	TRBJ1-5	CASSFWGEGDQPQHF	TGTGCCAGCAGCTTTTGGGGGGAAGGAGATCAGCCCCAGCATTTT